This TCR beta chain was sequenced during a study of cytomegalovirus exposure and HLA in healthy donors. Points on this clone: Its antigen is not known.

PCR employed 60 Vbeta and 13 Jbeta primers. Profiled with immunoSEQ multiplex PCR; TCRdb holds only in-frame clones, not every one. The repertoire holds more than 80,000 clones, with 60% to 80% as singletons. The CDR3 length is 16 residues. V lost 5 bases to trimming and J lost 6 bases, with 19 bases between them. CDR1 is SGHTA and CDR2 is FQGNSA in the germline V gene. Findings and caveats of the study: Immune exposure data for these donors was limited to CMV serostatus. In vitro, a few CMV-associated chains proved specific for CMV antigens. The HLA-A and HLA-B alleles of most subjects were reportedly predicted accurately from TCR beta sequences.

J is TRBJ1-4 and V is TRBV7-2, with a tentative D call TRBD1 (6 bases). The sequencing input was PBMCs. The sequence was collected from a boy between 10 and 17 years old in good health and CMV-seronegative. The CDR3 here is CASSNVRGRGDEKLFF. CDR3 nucleotide sequence: TGTGCCAGCAGCAACGTAAGGGGCAGGGGAGATGAAAAACTGTTTTTT.